The rows below give T cell receptor beta chains drawn from one sample of a study of radiation and T cells in renal cell carcinoma. Sequencing was performed with immunoSEQ multiplex PCR; in TCRdb, only in-frame clones are kept and a portion is missing. The data contain about 130,000 clones, about 81% of them singletons. Sample: blood, taken from a patient whose treatment included radiotherapy and nephrectomy. The receptors here all came from a man aged 50 to 60 with renal cell carcinoma. Both conserved end residues are trimmed from each CDR3.

v_call cdr3_aa
TRBV28 ASSLFRGETYEQY
TRBV15 ATSRGQAPKRGSGANVLT
TRBV7-3 ASSLEGVEYNSPLH
TRBV5-5 ASSVGRQNTEAF
TRBV5-8 ASSYQEGGWNTEAF
TRBV19 ASSPGLAQF
TRBV4-2 ASSQGLEDNIQY
TRBV5-1 ASSGGTEGTEAF
TRBV7-2 ASSLVKRGPPFVDTQY
TRBV4-2 ASSQGTSGSTGELF
TRBV11-2 ASSLGRNSPLH
TRBV5-1 ASTRDRESAGELF
TRBV5-4 ASSFGTSASYEQY
TRBV6-6 ASSPRGARSGQPQH
TRBV29-1 SAASGGAGETQY
TRBV25-1 ASTPGTSENQY
TRBV4-3 ASSQSGIYGYT
TRBV6-6 ASTLPILNTEAF
TRBV25-1 ASVDRGWHGYT
TRBV2 AGRGGYGYT
TRBV7-2 ASSPLRSGELF
TRBV7-2 ASLEQETQY
TRBV12-5 ATSTDLNTGELF
TRBV30 AWSGQVGEQY
TRBV28 ASSRGDLNTEAF
TRBV4-1 ASTPREGGSVQPQH
TRBV7-9 ASSLGQSTREQY
TRBV7-2 ASSLNQGSMYEQY
TRBV29-1 SVEVLYEQY
TRBV10-1 ASSEAGKAF
TRBV29-1 SVKNRAGANVLT
TRBV7-2 ASSLNGGSSYNEQF
TRBV27 ASGEQGVNEKLF
TRBV5-3 ARSLALDRRGTGELF
TRBV11-3 ASSLGGTGELF
TRBV29-1 SVEGTSQGETQY
TRBV29-1 SVATRQAGYEQY
TRBV19 ASSRGRSDYANYGYT
TRBV19 ASRAPGPPGMNTEAF
TRBV10-3 ATGGLYYEQY
TRBV5-1 ASSLASGGIPY
TRBV27 ASSSSGETEYEQY
TRBV27 ASSTPRVKGQPQH
TRBV18 ASSPPGLGLETQY
TRBV5-1 ASSRAAEEQETQY
TRBV4-1 ASSQAPRGRGEETQY